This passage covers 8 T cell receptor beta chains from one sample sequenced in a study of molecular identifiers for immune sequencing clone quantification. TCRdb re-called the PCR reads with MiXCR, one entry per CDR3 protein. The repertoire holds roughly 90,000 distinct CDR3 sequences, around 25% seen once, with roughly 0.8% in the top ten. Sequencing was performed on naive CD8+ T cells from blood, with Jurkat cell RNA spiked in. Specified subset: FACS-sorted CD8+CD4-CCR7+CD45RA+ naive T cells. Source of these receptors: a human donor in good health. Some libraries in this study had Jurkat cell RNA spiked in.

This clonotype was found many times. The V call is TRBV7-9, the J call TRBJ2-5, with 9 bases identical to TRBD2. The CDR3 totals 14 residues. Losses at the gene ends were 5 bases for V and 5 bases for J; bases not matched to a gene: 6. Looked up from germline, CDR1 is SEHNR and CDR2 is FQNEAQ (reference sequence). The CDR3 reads CASSPSGVVETQYF. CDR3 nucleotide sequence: TGTGCCAGCAGCCCTAGCGGGGTGGTGGAGACCCAGTACTTC.

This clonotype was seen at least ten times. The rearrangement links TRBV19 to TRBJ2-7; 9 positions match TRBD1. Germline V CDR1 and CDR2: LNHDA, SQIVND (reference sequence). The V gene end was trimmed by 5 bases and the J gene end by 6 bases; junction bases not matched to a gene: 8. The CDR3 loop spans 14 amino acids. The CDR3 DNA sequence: TGTGCCAGTAGTTACGGGACAGGGAGAACCGAGCAGTACTTC. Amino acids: CASSYGTGRTEQYF.

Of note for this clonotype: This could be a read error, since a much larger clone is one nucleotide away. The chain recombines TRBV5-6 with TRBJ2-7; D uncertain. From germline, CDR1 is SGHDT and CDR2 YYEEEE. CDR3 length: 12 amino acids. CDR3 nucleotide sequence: TGTGCCAGCAGCTTGAGTAGCTACGAGCTGTACTTC. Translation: CASSLSSYELYF.

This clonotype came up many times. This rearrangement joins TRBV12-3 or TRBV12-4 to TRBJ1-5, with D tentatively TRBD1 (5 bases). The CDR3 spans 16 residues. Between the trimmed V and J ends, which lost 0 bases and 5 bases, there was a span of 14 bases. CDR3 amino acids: CASSLAPRGSDQPQHF. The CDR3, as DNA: TGTGCCAGCAGTTTAGCGCCCCGGGGCTCCGATCAGCCCCAGCATTTT.

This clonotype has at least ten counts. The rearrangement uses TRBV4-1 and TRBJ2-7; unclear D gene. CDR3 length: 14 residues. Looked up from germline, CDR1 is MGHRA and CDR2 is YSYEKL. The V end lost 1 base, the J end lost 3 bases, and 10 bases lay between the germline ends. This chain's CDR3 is CASSQGWPSYEQYF. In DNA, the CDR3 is TGCGCCAGCAGCCAAGGTTGGCCGAGCTACGAGCAGTACTTC.

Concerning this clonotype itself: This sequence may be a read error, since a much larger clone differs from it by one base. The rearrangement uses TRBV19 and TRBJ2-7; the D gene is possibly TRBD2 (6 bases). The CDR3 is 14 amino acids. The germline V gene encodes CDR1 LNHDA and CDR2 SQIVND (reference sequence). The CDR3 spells CASSGGTGAYGQYF. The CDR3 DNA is TGTGCCAGTAGTGGGGGGACCGGTGCCTACGGGCAGTACTTC.

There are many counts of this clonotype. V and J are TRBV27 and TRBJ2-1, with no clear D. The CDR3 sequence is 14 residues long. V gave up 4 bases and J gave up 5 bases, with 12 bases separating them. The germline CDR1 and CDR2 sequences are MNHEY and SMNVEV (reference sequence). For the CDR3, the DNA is TGTGCCAGCAGTTCGCGTCTTACTAACAATGAGCAGTTCTTC. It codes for CASSSRLTNNEQFF.

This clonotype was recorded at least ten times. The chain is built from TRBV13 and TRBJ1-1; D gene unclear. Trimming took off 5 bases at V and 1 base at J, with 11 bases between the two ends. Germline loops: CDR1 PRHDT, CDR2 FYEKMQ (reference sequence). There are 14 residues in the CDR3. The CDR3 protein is CASSPGSGNTEAFF. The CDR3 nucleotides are TGTGCCAGCAGCCCAGGATCCGGGAACACTGAAGCTTTCTTT. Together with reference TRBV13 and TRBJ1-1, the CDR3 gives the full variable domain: AAGVIQSPRHLIKEKRETATLKCYPIPRHDTVYWYQQGPGQDPQFLISFYEKMQSDKGSIPDRFSAQQFSDYHSELNMSSLELGDSALYFCASSPGSGNTEAFFGQGTRLTVV.